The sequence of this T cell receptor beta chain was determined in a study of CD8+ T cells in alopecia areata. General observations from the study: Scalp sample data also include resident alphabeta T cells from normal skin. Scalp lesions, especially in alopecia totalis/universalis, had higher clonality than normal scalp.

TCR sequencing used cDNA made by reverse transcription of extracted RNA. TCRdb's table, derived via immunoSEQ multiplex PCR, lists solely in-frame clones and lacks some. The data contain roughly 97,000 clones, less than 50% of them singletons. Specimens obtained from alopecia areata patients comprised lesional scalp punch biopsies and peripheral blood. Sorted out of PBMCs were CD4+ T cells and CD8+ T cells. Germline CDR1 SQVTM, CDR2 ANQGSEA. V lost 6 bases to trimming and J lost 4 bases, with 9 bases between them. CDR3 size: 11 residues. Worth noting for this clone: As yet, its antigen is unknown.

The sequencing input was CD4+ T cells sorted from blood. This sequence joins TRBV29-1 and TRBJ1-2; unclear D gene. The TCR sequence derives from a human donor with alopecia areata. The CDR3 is CSVERAYGYTF. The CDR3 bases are TGCAGCGTCGAGCGAGCCTATGGCTACACCTTC. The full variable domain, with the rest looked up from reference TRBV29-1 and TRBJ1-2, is SAVISQKPSRDICQRGTSLTIQCQVDSQVTMMFWYRQQPGQSLTLIATANQGSEATYESGFVIDKFPISRPNLTFSTLTVSNMSPEDSSIYLCSVERAYGYTFGSGTRLTVV.